The 21 T cell receptor beta chains in this list originate from one sample, sequenced in a study of CD8+ T cells in alopecia areata. After isolation, RNA underwent reverse transcription to generate cDNA as the sequencing template. Sequencing was performed with immunoSEQ multiplex PCR; in TCRdb, only in-frame clones are kept and a portion is missing. The sample has 140,000 or so clones; 51% are singletons. This material consisted of CD4+ T cells sorted from blood, taken at week 0. The receptors here all came from a human donor with alopecia areata.

This clone was detected a few times. The chain links TRBV27 to TRBJ1-1; 7 bases match TRBD1. The CDR3 covers 14 residues. With 5 bases clipped from V and 1 base from J, the junction kept 4 bases outside the gene matches. Per the germline V gene, CDR1 is MNHEY and CDR2 is SMNVEV (reference sequence). The chain's CDR3 is CASSRKGANTEAFF. Here the CDR3 DNA reads TGTGCCAGCAGTCGGAAGGGGGCGAACACTGAAGCTTTCTTT.

This clone was seen only a few times. The chain carries TRBV18 and TRBJ1-2; perhaps TRBD1 as D (5 bases). The CDR3 consists of 15 residues. The V end lost 2 bases, the J end lost 2 bases, and 12 bases lay between the germline ends. Germline V lookup: CDR1 KGHSH, CDR2 LQKENI. The CDR3 nucleotides read TGTGCCAGCTCACCAAATCTCGACAGCAACTATGGCTACACCTTC. It specifies CASSPNLDSNYGYTF.

The rearrangement uses TRBV4-3 and TRBJ2-1, with D maybe TRBD2 (6 bases). Germline lookup yields CDR1 LGHNA and CDR2 YSLEER. Trimming shortened V by 0 bases and J by 6 bases, and 15 bases separated the two germline ends. This CDR3 is 16 amino acids long. CDR3 DNA sequence: TGCGCCAGCAGCCAAGACAGATTAGTCGGGGGCAATGAGCAGTTCTTC. It yields the protein CASSQDRLVGGNEQFF.

The chain links TRBV30 to TRBJ1-1; D is ambiguous. Germline loops: CDR1 GTSNPN, CDR2 SVGIG (reference sequence). This CDR3 has 12 amino acids. Trimming removed 3 bases at V and 7 bases at J, with 12 bases between. Written as DNA, the CDR3 is TGTGCCTGGAGCAGTAATTTCCGTGAAGCTTTCTTT. Its protein product is CAWSSNFREAFF.

J is TRBJ2-5 and V is TRBV7-9; D gene unclear. V lost 5 bases, J lost 4 bases, and 5 bases lay in between. The germline V gene encodes CDR1 SEHNR and CDR2 FQNEAQ (reference sequence). The CDR3 length is 11 residues. CDR3 in DNA: TGTGCCAGCAGCCCCATAGAGACCCAGTACTTC. The encoded protein is CASSPIETQYF.

The chain recombines TRBV6-5 with TRBJ1-5; a possible D gene is TRBD1 (5 bases). CDR1 MNHEY and CDR2 SVGAGI come from the germline V gene. Deletions cut 9 bases from V and 3 bases from J, with 15 bases between. The CDR3 has 14 residues. This CDR3 is CARKGLGNNQPQHF. The CDR3 bases are TGTGCCAGAAAGGGGTTAGGAAACAATCAGCCCCAGCATTTT.

The chain couples TRBV29-1 to TRBJ1-3; D remains unclear. Germline CDR1 reads SQVTM; CDR2 reads ANQGSEA. Trimming left V 7 bases short and J 7 bases short, with 17 bases between. CDR3 length equals 13 residues. DNA for the CDR3: TGCAGCGCCACTGGACCGACTAGGAACACCATATATTTT. It codes for CSATGPTRNTIYF.

The gene calls are TRBV9 and TRBJ1-5; the D is unclear. CDR1 and CDR2 from the germline V gene are SGDLS and YYNGEE. V lost 7 bases, J lost 0 bases, and 14 bases lay in between. CDR3 size: 15 residues. Here the CDR3 DNA reads TGTGCCAGCTCCGAGGGCTCAAATAGCAATCAGCCCCAGCATTTT. This codes for CASSEGSNSNQPQHF.

The chain has TRBV5-1 and TRBJ1-2; 8 nucleotides align to TRBD1. The CDR3 is 14 amino acids. Germline V lookup: CDR1 SGHRS, CDR2 YFSETQ. The V gene end was trimmed by 3 bases and the J gene end by 4 bases; junction bases not matched to a gene: 5. The CDR3 sequence is CASSSGTGTYGYTF. CDR3 nucleotide sequence: TGCGCCAGCAGCTCTGGGACAGGAACCTATGGCTACACCTTC. The full variable domain, in which reference TRBV5-1 and TRBJ1-2 provide the parts outside the CDR3, is KAGVTQTPRYLIKTRGQQVTLSCSPISGHRSVSWYQQTPGQGLQFLFEYFSETQRNKGNFPGRFSGRQFSNSRSEMNVSTLELGDSALYLCASSSGTGTYGYTFGSGTRLTVV.

The table lists this clone with a few counts. The chain recombines TRBV28 with TRBJ2-7, with D tentatively TRBD1 or TRBD2 (6 bases each). Trimming shortened V by 2 bases and J by 0 bases, and 20 bases separated the two germline ends. CDR3 length: 18 residues. In germline, CDR1 is MDHEN, CDR2 SYDVKM. The CDR3 region has the DNA TGTGCCAGCAGTTTACCGGGGGCGAATCCCACAAGCTCCTACGAGCAGTACTTC. This encodes CASSLPGANPTSSYEQYF.

In this sample, this clone turned up a few times. This chain uses TRBV11-2 with TRBJ2-1, with 7 nucleotides matching TRBD1. The CDR3 is made up of 14 amino acids. The V gene end was trimmed by 5 bases and the J gene end by 9 bases; junction bases not matched to a gene: 10. Germline lookup yields CDR1 SGHAT and CDR2 FQNNGV. CDR3 in amino acids: CASSGRGTEPEQFF. CDR3 DNA sequence: TGTGCCAGCAGCGGCAGGGGGACCGAACCTGAGCAGTTCTTC.

The rearrangement links TRBV7-9 to TRBJ2-1; a possible D gene is TRBD2 (6 bases). V dropped 5 bases and J dropped 3 bases, with 14 bases sitting between them. CDR1 and CDR2 from the germline V gene are SEHNR and FQNEAQ (reference sequence). The CDR3 has 15 residues. CDR3 sequence reads: CASSPFPGLYNEQFF. As DNA, the CDR3 is TGTGCCAGCAGCCCCTTCCCGGGACTCTACAATGAGCAGTTCTTC. The variable domain in full, completed from reference TRBV7-9 and TRBJ2-1, reads DTGVSQNPRHKITKRGQNVTFRCDPISEHNRLYWYRQTLGQGPEFLTYFQNEAQLEKSRLLSDRFSAERPKGSFSTLEIQRTEQGDSAMYLCASSPFPGLYNEQFFGPGTRLTVL.

This clone has a handful of counts. The chain has TRBV30 and TRBJ1-1, with D tentatively TRBD1 (5 bases). Germline assignment: CDR1 GTSNPN and CDR2 SVGIG (reference sequence). The length of the CDR3 is 13 residues. V was clipped by 0 bases and J by 5 bases, with 10 bases between them. CDR3 protein: CAWSVGTGTEAFF. The DNA for the CDR3 is TGTGCCTGGAGTGTGGGGACGGGTACTGAAGCTTTCTTT.

The CDR3 sequence is CAWSVQGLGAFF. The DNA of the CDR3 is TGTGCCTGGAGTGTACAGGGCCTAGGAGCTTTCTTT. The chain employs TRBV30 and TRBJ1-1; perhaps TRBD1 as D (6 bases). Looked up from germline, CDR1 is GTSNPN and CDR2 is SVGIG (reference sequence). The CDR3 loop spans 12 amino acids. Trimming removed 0 bases from V and 10 bases from J, with 12 bases in between.

The V call is TRBV19, the J call TRBJ1-5; the D gene is possibly TRBD1 (5 bases). The V end was cut by 3 bases, the J end by 7 bases, with 13 bases between. Germline assignment: CDR1 LNHDA and CDR2 SQIVND (reference sequence). The CDR3 is made up of 14 amino acids. The CDR3 loop reads CASSIPGLKQPQHF. The CDR3 bases are TGTGCCAGTAGTATCCCAGGGTTGAAGCAGCCCCAGCATTTT.

The count of this clone is one. This chain joins TRBV4-3 and TRBJ2-3; 8 bases align to TRBD1. Looked up from germline, CDR1 is LGHNA and CDR2 is YSLEER. The trim removed 4 bases at V and 5 bases at J, leaving 8 bases unmatched. The CDR3 is 15 residues long. CDR3 DNA: TGCGCCAGCAGCCGCTATCGCACAGGGGGAGATACGCAGTATTTT. Protein: CASSRYRTGGDTQYF.

V and J are TRBV13 and TRBJ2-2; TRBD1 matches 7 bases. Per germline, CDR1 PRHDT and CDR2 FYEKMQ (reference sequence). The CDR3 length is 17 residues. V dropped 5 bases and J dropped 1; count of bases not matched to a gene: 10. The CDR3 region has the DNA TGTGCCAGCAGCGGACCCGACAGGGCCTGGAACACCGGGGAGCTGTTTTTT. Residues: CASSGPDRAWNTGELFF. Together with reference TRBV13 and TRBJ2-2, the CDR3 gives the full variable domain: AAGVIQSPRHLIKEKRETATLKCYPIPRHDTVYWYQQGPGQDPQFLISFYEKMQSDKGSIPDRFSAQQFSDYHSELNMSSLELGDSALYFCASSGPDRAWNTGELFFGEGSRLTVL.

This clone came up once. J is TRBJ1-6 and V is TRBV30; no clear D gene. Trimming took off 3 bases at V and 4 bases at J, with 4 bases between the two ends. In germline, CDR1 is GTSNPN, CDR2 SVGIG (reference sequence). The CDR3 runs 12 residues. CDR3 amino acids: CAWRAYNSPLHF. The CDR3, as DNA: TGTGCCTGGAGGGCGTATAATTCACCCCTCCACTTT.

The CDR3 protein is CASSAGMDTQYF. CDR3 sequence (DNA): TGTGCCAGCAGTGCTGGGATGGATACGCAGTATTTT. The V gene is TRBV25-1, the J gene TRBJ2-3; D is unresolved. The CDR3 consists of 12 residues. V lost 4 bases and J 6 bases, leaving 8 bases between the germline ends. Germline loops: CDR1 MGHDK, CDR2 SYGVNS.

The chain employs TRBV29-1 and TRBJ2-1; 9 bases align to TRBD1. Germline assignment: CDR1 SQVTM and CDR2 ANQGSEA. The CDR3 totals 14 residues. V trimming: 6 bases; J trimming: 8 bases; junction bases outside the gene matches: 11. CDR3 loop: CSVLFGTGLYEQFF. The CDR3 DNA reads as TGCAGCGTCTTATTCGGGACAGGGCTTTATGAGCAGTTCTTC.

The rearrangement joins TRBV6-5 to TRBJ2-7; 12 nucleotides align to TRBD2. CDR3 length: 15 amino acids. Unmatched junction bases numbered 5, after V lost 5 bases and J lost 3 bases. Germline CDR1 reads MNHEY; CDR2 reads SVGAGI. CDR3 sequence: CASSGWTSGVYEQYF. CDR3 sequence (DNA): TGTGCCAGCAGTGGCTGGACTAGCGGGGTCTACGAGCAGTACTTC.